These 32 T cell receptor beta chains were all obtained from the same sample, sequenced in a study of CD8+CD57+ T cells in acquired aplastic anemia. Profiling that covered TCR beta VDJ and CDR3 relied on genomic DNA as its template. Each CDR3 protein is one row after TCRdb ran MiXCR on the reads. The sample has hundreds of thousands of distinct CDR3 sequences, approximately 50% seen once; the top ten hold 6.5% to 10%. CD8+CD57+ cell expansion, shown by flow cytometry, had occurred in the patients selected for sequencing. Sequencing was carried out using sorted CD4+, CD8+, or CD8+CD57+ T cells (not recorded which) from PBMCs. The receptors were gathered from a human donor with aplastic anemia.

This clonotype has ten or more counts. The rearrangement uses TRBV29-1 and TRBJ2-3, with D perhaps TRBD2 (6 bases). The CDR3 is 13 amino acids. Looked up from germline, CDR1 is SQVTM and CDR2 is ANQGSEA. Trimming removed 3 bases at V and 4 bases at J, with 11 bases between. Here the CDR3 DNA reads TGCAGCGTTGAGGGAGGTGGGGCAGATACGCAGTATTTT. Encoded protein: CSVEGGGADTQYF.

This clonotype was counted a few times. The rearrangement links TRBV19 to TRBJ2-7, with no clear D. Germline loops: CDR1 LNHDA, CDR2 SQIVND (reference sequence). The CDR3 extends over 13 amino acids. Trimming pared 5 bases from V and 1 base from J, leaving 9 bases between. CDR3 coding DNA: TGTGCCAGTAGTCCTACACGGTCCTACGAGCAGTACTTC. Translation: CASSPTRSYEQYF.

The chain uses TRBV10-1 and TRBJ2-1; D is perhaps TRBD1 or TRBD2 (5 bases each). Germline assignment: CDR1 WNHNN and CDR2 SYGVQD (reference sequence). CDR3 length equals 15 residues. V lost 3 bases and J 10 bases, leaving 19 bases between the germline ends. Here the CDR3 DNA reads TGCGCCAGCAGTGATTTGTGGGACGGAGGCTACGAGCAGTTCTTC. Translated: CASSDLWDGGYEQFF.

The rearrangement uses TRBV29-1 and TRBJ2-7; D tentatively fits TRBD1 or TRBD2 (5 bases each). The V end was cut by 6 bases, the J end by 1 base, with 13 bases between. The germline V gene has CDR1 SQVTM and CDR2 ANQGSEA. This CDR3 is built from 13 residues. The CDR3 here is CSVRDPGSYEQYF. Written as DNA, the CDR3 is TGCAGCGTACGGGACCCAGGTTCCTACGAGCAGTACTTC.

This clonotype was counted ten times or more. V gene TRBV6-5 combines with J gene TRBJ2-7, with 11 bases lining up with TRBD1. Per the germline V gene, CDR1 is MNHEY and CDR2 is SVGAGI. The CDR3 covers 15 residues. V shed 2 bases, J shed 4 bases, and the junction held 4 bases outside the gene matches. This chain's CDR3 is CASSYEGTGGYEQYF. CDR3 DNA: TGTGCCAGCAGTTACGAGGGGACAGGGGGGTACGAGCAGTACTTC.

At least ten counts were recorded for this clonotype. The V and J genes are TRBV2 and TRBJ1-2, with D possibly matching TRBD1 (5 bases). CDR3 size: 12 residues. V lost 3 bases, J lost 11 bases, and 13 bases lay in between. Germline CDR1 is SNHLY and CDR2 is FYNNEI. The CDR3 DNA reads as TGTGCCAGCAGTGACCCAGGGAGTGAGTACACCTTC. It specifies CASSDPGSEYTF.

This clonotype has ten or more counts. This chain links TRBV20-1 with TRBJ2-2; 7 positions agree with TRBD1. With V trimmed by 5 bases and J by 0 bases, 0 bases remained unmatched. Germline CDR1 and CDR2: DFQATT and SNEGSKA (reference sequence). The CDR3 is 13 residues long. The CDR3 DNA follows: TGCAGTGCTGGGACAGCGAACACCGGGGAGCTGTTTTTT. Translated, it gives CSAGTANTGELFF.

V and J are TRBV11-1 and TRBJ2-7, with D tentatively TRBD1 (6 bases). The germline gives CDR1 SGHAT, CDR2 FQDESV (reference sequence). CDR3 length: 13 residues. The V end was cut by 6 bases, the J end by 5 bases, with 14 bases between. The CDR3 DNA is TGTGCCAGCAGTGTAAACAGGGCCCACGAGCAGTACTTC. Translation: CASSVNRAHEQYF.

The chain carries TRBV15 and TRBJ2-3; D gene ambiguous. Trimming took off 1 base at V and 0 bases at J, with 17 bases between the two ends. CDR3 size: 18 residues. CDR1 is LNHNV and CDR2 is YYDKDF in the germline V gene (reference sequence). CDR3 in amino acids: CATSRVVRLAVSTDTQYF. For the CDR3, the DNA is TGTGCCACCAGCAGAGTGGTGCGGTTGGCTGTGAGCACAGATACGCAGTATTTT.

This clonotype was seen at least ten times. V is TRBV7-2 and J is TRBJ1-2; 7 bases match TRBD1. The V gene's germline CDR1 is SGHTA and CDR2 FQGNSA. The length of the CDR3 is 13 residues. With V trimmed by 4 bases and J by 6 bases, 5 bases remained unmatched. The chain's CDR3 is CASSWTGYDGYTF. The CDR3 nucleotides read TGTGCCAGCAGCTGGACAGGCTACGATGGCTACACCTTC.

V is TRBV10-2 and J is TRBJ2-7, with 7 bases matching TRBD1. This CDR3 is built from 14 residues. J gave up 0 bases and V 5 bases, and 4 bases lay outside the gene matches. CDR1 and CDR2 from the germline V gene are WSHSY and SAAADI. The CDR3 DNA is TGCGCCAGCAGTAGACAGGGTTCCTCCTACGAGCAGTACTTC. This sequence encodes CASSRQGSSYEQYF.

This clonotype was found a few times. No DNA is shown, since the ends of the CDR3 on it are uncertain; the CDR3 is the one TCRdb lists. This sequence joins TRBV25-1 and TRBJ1-2. Per the germline V gene, CDR1 is MGHDK and CDR2 is SYGVNS. Termini included, the CDR3 measures 18 amino acids. Here the CDR3 reads CASSFYICSARVIYGYTF.

This clonotype came up a few times. V is TRBV12-3 or TRBV12-4 and J is TRBJ1-5, with TRBD1 identical over 7 bases. Trimming at V came to 5 bases and at J to 2 bases, leaving 12 bases not matched to a gene. There are 17 residues in the CDR3. CDR3 protein: CASSTTGAVFGNQPQHF. CDR3 sequence (DNA): TGTGCCAGCAGTACCACAGGGGCCGTCTTTGGCAATCAGCCCCAGCATTTT.

Many counts were recorded for this clonotype. J is TRBJ2-3 and V is TRBV24-1, with 7 positions matching TRBD2. CDR1 is KGHDR, CDR2 SFDVKD, per germline. V gave up 5 bases and J gave up 6 bases; unmatched junction bases: 22. The CDR3 length is 19 residues. The CDR3 is CATSGPGRGEWGSSDTQYF. CDR3 in DNA: TGTGCCACCAGTGGTCCCGGTCGGGGGGAATGGGGGTCTTCGGATACGCAGTATTTT.

J is TRBJ2-1 and V is TRBV6-1, with 9 bases lining up with TRBD1. The CDR3 has 15 residues. J gave up 5 bases and V 2 bases, and 4 bases lay outside the gene matches. Germline CDR1 is MNHNS and CDR2 is SASEGT. Written as DNA, the CDR3 is TGTGCCAGCAGTGAATGGACAGGGGACCACAATGAGCAGTTCTTC. Protein sequence: CASSEWTGDHNEQFF.

This clonotype has more than one count but fewer than ten. This chain connects TRBV28 to TRBJ1-4, with unresolved D. V was clipped by 1 base and J by 4 bases, with 10 bases between them. The germline CDR1 and CDR2 sequences are MDHEN and SYDVKM. This CDR3 region has 15 residues. In DNA, the CDR3 is TGTGCCAGCAGTTTATTTTCGTTCAGTAATGAAAAACTGTTTTTT. Its translation: CASSLFSFSNEKLFF.

This clonotype was recorded at least ten times. V is TRBV19 and J is TRBJ1-1; no clear D. Trimming stripped 4 bases from V and 5 bases from J, with 11 bases between. CDR1 and CDR2 (germline): LNHDA, SQIVND (reference sequence). CDR3 length: 13 amino acids. In nucleotides, the CDR3 is TGTGCCAGTAGTACCCCGACCGGGACTGAAGCTTTCTTT. Its translation is CASSTPTGTEAFF. The full variable domain, its missing parts supplied by reference TRBV19 and TRBJ1-1, is DGGITQSPKYLFRKEGQNVTLSCEQNLNHDAMYWYRQDPGQGLRLIYYSQIVNDFQKGDIAEGYSVSREKKESFPLTVTSAQKNPTAFYLCASSTPTGTEAFFGQGTRLTVV.

The chain recombines TRBV27 with TRBJ2-1, with 11 bases that match TRBD2. Germline assignment: CDR1 MNHEY and CDR2 SMNVEV (reference sequence). Losses at the gene ends were 6 bases for V and 5 bases for J; bases not matched to a gene: 6. The CDR3 has 15 amino acids. This CDR3 is CASRAGTSGNNEQFF. The CDR3 coding sequence is TGTGCCAGCAGAGCCGGGACTAGCGGCAACAATGAGCAGTTCTTC.

This clonotype was seen only a few times. The rearrangement uses TRBV2 and TRBJ1-4; a possible D gene is TRBD1 (5 bases). V was pared by 7 bases and J by 8 bases, with 20 bases between. Germline V CDR1 and CDR2: SNHLY, FYNNEI. The CDR3 is 15 residues long. The CDR3 protein is CASTPSTGLGEKLFF. The DNA for the CDR3 is TGTGCCAGCACCCCATCCACAGGACTTGGGGAAAAACTGTTTTTT.

This clonotype has a count of ten or more. The chain carries TRBV25-1 and TRBJ2-7, with TRBD1 identical over 9 bases. CDR1 MGHDK and CDR2 SYGVNS come from the germline V gene. The CDR3 is made up of 15 amino acids. Trimming cost V 4 bases and J 0 bases; bases outside gene matches: 4. The CDR3 sequence: CASSGTDRGSYEQYF. CDR3 bases: TGTGCCAGCAGTGGGACGGACAGGGGCTCCTACGAGCAGTACTTC.

This clonotype was observed at least ten times. The chain links TRBV5-1 to TRBJ2-7, with TRBD1 matching over 7 bases. The J segment lost 3 bases and the V segment lost 3 bases, leaving 6 bases of the junction unmatched. This CDR3 is 14 amino acids long. Germline values: CDR1 SGHRS, CDR2 YFSETQ. CDR3 DNA sequence: TGCGCCAGCAGCTCCCGGGACAGAAGCTACGAGCAGTACTTC. It codes for CASSSRDRSYEQYF.

The chain combines TRBV19 with TRBJ2-1, with 11 bases that match TRBD1. With 3 bases clipped from V and 4 bases from J, the junction kept 5 bases outside the gene matches. Germline V gives CDR1 LNHDA, CDR2 SQIVND (reference sequence). The CDR3 is made up of 16 amino acids. The DNA of the CDR3 is TGTGCCAGTAGTATCCCCGGGACAGGGGGATACAATGAGCAGTTCTTC. Translation gives CASSIPGTGGYNEQFF.

This clonotype was counted a single time. This could be a read error, since a much larger clone is one nucleotide away. The chain recombines TRBV7-9 with TRBJ2-7; a possible D gene is TRBD2 (7 bases). CDR3 length equals 15 residues. With 6 bases removed from V and 3 bases from J, the gap between germline ends came to 18 bases. Germline lookup yields CDR1 SEHNR and CDR2 FQNEAQ (reference sequence). CDR3 nucleotides: TGTGCCAGCAGGCTGGAGGGGGGGGGGCTCTACGAGCAGTACTTC. Its translation: CASRLEGGGLYEQYF.

The chain joins TRBV25-1 to TRBJ2-7; D uncertain. V was shortened by 5 bases and J by 0 bases, with 11 bases between the two germline ends. In germline, CDR1 is MGHDK, CDR2 SYGVNS. The length of the CDR3 is 14 residues. CDR3 DNA sequence: TGTGCCAGCAGTAAAGTGGATGGCTCCTACGAGCAGTACTTC. Translating it yields CASSKVDGSYEQYF.

The rearrangement joins TRBV15 to TRBJ2-1; tentative D call: TRBD1 (6 bases). The CDR3 length is 13 residues. Germline CDR1 reads LNHNV; CDR2 reads YYDKDF (reference sequence). Trimming left V 7 bases short and J 7 bases short, with 14 bases between. The CDR3 DNA is TGTGCCACCAAATTACAGGGCGGGAATGAGCAGTTCTTC. Its translation is CATKLQGGNEQFF. The whole variable domain, filled in from reference TRBV15 and TRBJ2-1, reads DAMVIQNPRYQVTQFGKPVTLSCSQTLNHNVMYWYQQKSSQAPKLLFHYYDKDFNNEADTPDNFQSRRPNTSFCFLDIRSPGLGDTAMYLCATKLQGGNEQFFGPGTRLTVL.

This clonotype has a single count. The chain employs TRBV20-1 and TRBJ1-6; 7 bases align to TRBD1. Germline loops: CDR1 DFQATT, CDR2 SNEGSKA (reference sequence). Trimming cost V 3 bases and J 7 bases; bases outside gene matches: 9. The CDR3 runs 15 residues. The CDR3 here is CSASDSGTENSPLHF. The CDR3 nucleotides are TGCAGTGCTAGCGACTCTGGGACAGAGAATTCACCCCTCCACTTT.

J is TRBJ1-1 and V is TRBV10-1; a possible D gene is TRBD1 (6 bases). CDR3 length: 16 residues. Trimming left V 6 bases short and J 5 bases short, with 22 bases between. Germline V gives CDR1 WNHNN, CDR2 SYGVQD (reference sequence). CDR3 amino acids: CASRRPTTGKLTEAFF. The DNA for the CDR3 is TGCGCCAGCAGGCGCCCTACAACAGGGAAGTTAACTGAAGCTTTCTTT.

Turning to this clonotype: This may arise from a read error, as a much more abundant clone is one base away. The chain links TRBV7-9 to TRBJ2-3, with TRBD2 identical over 8 bases. After removal of 7 bases from V and 5 bases from J, the junction contained 8 bases not matched to a gene. There are 14 residues in the CDR3. Germline CDR1 and CDR2: SEHNR and FQNEAQ (reference sequence). CDR3 sequence: CASTSGGHIDTQYF. CDR3 nucleotide sequence: TGTGCCAGCACCAGCGGGGGACACATAGATACGCAGTATTTT.

The V call is TRBV6-1, the J call TRBJ1-5; a weak D match, TRBD1 (6 bases). V was clipped by 8 bases and J by 7 bases, with 18 bases between them. There are 14 residues in the CDR3. Germline V lookup: CDR1 MNHNS, CDR2 SASEGT. The chain's CDR3 is CASGPRGADQPQHF. In nucleotides, the CDR3 is TGTGCCAGCGGTCCACGGGGGGCGGACCAGCCCCAGCATTTT.

Ten or more counts support this clonotype. The chain carries TRBV5-1 and TRBJ1-6; tentative D call: TRBD1 (6 bases). The CDR3 is made up of 14 amino acids. With 4 bases removed from V and 7 bases from J, the gap between germline ends came to 12 bases. Germline V gives CDR1 SGHRS, CDR2 YFSETQ. The CDR3 reads CASSLGQLNSPLHF. The CDR3, as DNA: TGCGCCAGCAGCCTAGGACAGCTAAATTCACCCCTCCACTTT.

The chain couples TRBV2 to TRBJ2-7; D is perhaps TRBD2 (6 bases). The CDR3 runs 16 residues. Per the germline V gene, CDR1 is SNHLY and CDR2 is FYNNEI. The V and J ends lost 5 bases and 3 bases respectively, with 20 bases between them. CDR3 in amino acids: CASSLTFIGGFYEQYF. DNA for the CDR3: TGTGCCAGCAGTTTAACCTTTATCGGGGGATTCTACGAGCAGTACTTC.

A word on this clonotype: Given a much more abundant clone one base away, this may be a read error. The rearrangement uses TRBV4-1 and TRBJ2-7, with D perhaps TRBD1 (5 bases). CDR3 length: 14 residues. Germline V CDR1 and CDR2: MGHRA, YSYEKL. The CDR3 here is CACSQDWTLYEQYF. CDR3 DNA: TGCGCCTGCAGCCAAGATTGGACACTCTACGAGCAGTACTTC.